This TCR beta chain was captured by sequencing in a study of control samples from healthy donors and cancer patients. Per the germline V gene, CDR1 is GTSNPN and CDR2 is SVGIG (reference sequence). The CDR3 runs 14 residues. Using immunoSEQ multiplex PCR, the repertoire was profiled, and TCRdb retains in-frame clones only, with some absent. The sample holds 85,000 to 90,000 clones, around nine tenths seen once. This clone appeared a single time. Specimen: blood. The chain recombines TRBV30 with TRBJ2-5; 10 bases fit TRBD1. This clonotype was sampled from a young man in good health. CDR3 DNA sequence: TGTGCGGTCAGGAACTGGGACAGGGGCGAGACCCAGTACTTC. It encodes CAVRNWDRGETQYF. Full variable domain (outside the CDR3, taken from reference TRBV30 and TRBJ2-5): SQTIHQWPATLVQPVGSPLSLECTVEGTSNPNLYWYRQAAGRGLQLLFYSVGIGQISSEVPQNLSASRPQDRQFILSSKKLLLSDSGFYLCAVRNWDRGETQYFGPGTRLLVL.